This T cell receptor (beta chain) was observed in a study of shared clonotypes between healthy human individuals. This clone was seen only once. Its antigen is currently unknown. Whole-study results and caveats: The expectation was that sequencing depth would affect clonotype sharing among donors. Between several donors, naive CD4 clonotypes were shared at a level of about 5.3%.

Terminally differentiated effector memory CD45RA+ cells were excluded from the naive CD8 cells, which were CD45RO-negative and positively selected for CCR7. Repertoires were generated with immunoSEQ multiplex PCR, while TCRdb's copy carries only in-frame clones and drops some. Among about 700,000 clones, about 91% were seen once, and the ten largest hold more than 20%. The V and J ends lost 6 bases and 1 base respectively, with 13 bases between them. This CDR3 region has 15 residues. From germline, CDR1 is MNHEY and CDR2 SMNVEV (reference sequence). The chain links TRBV27 to TRBJ1-5; D is possibly TRBD1 (6 bases). The TCR originated in a man aged 30 to 45 in good health. The specimen was naive CD8+ T cells sorted from blood. CDR3 coding DNA: TGTGCCAGCAGCCTCTTAAGGGGGAGCAATCAGCCCCAGCATTTT. Protein product: CASSLLRGSNQPQHF.